Given below is one TCR beta chain in context. Trimming took 7 bases from V and 5 from J, leaving 14 bases between them. This CDR3 comprises 13 residues. The data belong to a study of blood T cell repertoires in COVID-19. Study overall: Collection of acute and convalescent COVID-19 samples took place in the United States, Italy and Spain. Sample material is recorded as cDNA or gDNA derived from T cells, B-cell-depleted T cells, or PBMCs.

As handled by the study authors: Estimated nucleated cell counts came from reference gene primer amplification. Using immunoSEQ multiplex PCR, the repertoire was profiled, and TCRdb retains in-frame clones only, with some absent. That table is the source of V, J and clone size, and D and trimming were worked out from the DNA. The sample lists a few hundred thousand clones; around four fifths were seen once. The TCR sequence derives from a man aged 25 to 45 who had recovered from COVID-19. Sequenced input: peripheral blood. This chain joins TRBV12-3 or TRBV12-4 and TRBJ1-1, with D perhaps matching TRBD1 (5 bases). The chain's CDR3 is CASTQTVVTEAFF. The CDR3 DNA sequence: TGTGCCAGCACCCAGACAGTGGTAACTGAAGCTTTCTTT.